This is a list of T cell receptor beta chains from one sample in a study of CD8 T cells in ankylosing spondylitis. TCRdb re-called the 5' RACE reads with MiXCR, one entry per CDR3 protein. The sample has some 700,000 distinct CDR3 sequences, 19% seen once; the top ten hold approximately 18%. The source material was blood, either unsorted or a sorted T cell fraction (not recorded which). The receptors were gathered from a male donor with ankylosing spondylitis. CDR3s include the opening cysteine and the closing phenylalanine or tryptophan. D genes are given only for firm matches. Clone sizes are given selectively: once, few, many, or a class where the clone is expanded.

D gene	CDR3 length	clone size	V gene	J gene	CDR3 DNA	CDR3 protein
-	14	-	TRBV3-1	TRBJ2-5	TGTGCCAGCAGCCAAGATCTGGGCGGTCAGACCCAGTACTTC	CASSQDLGGQTQYF
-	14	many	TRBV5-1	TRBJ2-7	TGCGCCAGCAGTCAGGGCACTGAAACCTACGAGCAGTACTTC	CASSQGTETYEQYF
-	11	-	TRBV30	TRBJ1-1	TGTGCCTGGGGGGTGAGTTCTGAAGCTTTCTTT	CAWGVSSEAFF
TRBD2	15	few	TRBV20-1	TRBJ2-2	TGCAGTGCTAGAGCCTCCGGGACTATTTCCGGGGAGCTGTTTTTT	CSARASGTISGELFF
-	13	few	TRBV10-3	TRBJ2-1	TGTGCCATCAGTGAGTCTTGGGGCAATGAGCAGTTCTTC	CAISESWGNEQFF
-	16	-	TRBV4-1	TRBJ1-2	TGCGCCAGCAGCCAAGAAACTTCCAGGGCAAACTATGGCTACACCTTC	CASSQETSRANYGYTF
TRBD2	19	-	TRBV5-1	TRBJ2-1	TGCGCCAGCAGCTTGCTTGGGACTAGCGGGCCCTACTCCTACAATGAGCAGTTCTTC	CASSLLGTSGPYSYNEQFF
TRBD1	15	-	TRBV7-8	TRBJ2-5	TGTGCCAGCAGCCCTTGGGCAGGGGGCCAAGAGACCCAGTACTTC	CASSPWAGGQETQYF
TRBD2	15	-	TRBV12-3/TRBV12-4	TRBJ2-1	TGTGCCAGCAGTTCCGGGGGACTAGCGGGAGAAGAGCAGTTCTTC	CASSSGGLAGEEQFF
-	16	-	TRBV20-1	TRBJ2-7	TGCAGTGCTAGAGATATACCCCGGGACCACGTTTGGGAGCAGTACTTC	CSARDIPRDHVWEQYF
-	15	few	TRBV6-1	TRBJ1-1	TGTGCCAGCAGTCCTAACGGGGGGATAGAAGTCAAAGCTTTCTTT	CASSPNGGIEVKAFF
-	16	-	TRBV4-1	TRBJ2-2	TGCGCCAGCAGCCAAGGATCTATGTGGAACACCGGGGAGCTGTTTTTT	CASSQGSMWNTGELFF
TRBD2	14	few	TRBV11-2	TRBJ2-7	TGTGCCAGCAGCTTGTTTAGCGGGTACTACGAGCAGTACTTC	CASSLFSGYYEQYF
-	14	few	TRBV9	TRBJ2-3	TGTGCCAGCAGCGGTGATCGACTCACAGATACGCAGTATTTT	CASSGDRLTDTQYF
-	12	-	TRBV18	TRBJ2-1	TGTGCCAGCTCCCGCGGGCACAATGAGCAGTTCTTC	CASSRGHNEQFF
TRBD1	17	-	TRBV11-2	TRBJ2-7	TGTGCCAGCAGCAAACCCGGGACAGGGTTCAGCTCCTACGAGCAGTACTTC	CASSKPGTGFSSYEQYF
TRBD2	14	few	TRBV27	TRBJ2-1	TGTGCCAGCAACAGGCTAGCGGGAGTCGGTGAGCAGTTCTTC	CASNRLAGVGEQFF
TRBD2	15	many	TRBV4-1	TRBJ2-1	TGCGCCAGCAGCCAGGGACTAGCGAAATACAATGAGCAGTTCTTC	CASSQGLAKYNEQFF
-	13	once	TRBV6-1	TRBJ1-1	TGTGCCAGCAGCGGACAGCAAGGCACTGAAGCTTTCTTT	CASSGQQGTEAFF
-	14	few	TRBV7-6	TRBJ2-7	TGTGCCAGCAGCTTAGGTCGGGGAAAGAACGAGCAGTACTTC	CASSLGRGKNEQYF
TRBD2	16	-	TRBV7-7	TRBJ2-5	TGTGCTAGCAGCTTGGGAGCGGGGGTATCTCAAGAGACCCAGTACTTC	CASSLGAGVSQETQYF
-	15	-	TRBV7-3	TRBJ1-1	TGTGCCAGCAGCTTACGGCCGGATACGAACACTGAAGCTTTCTTT	CASSLRPDTNTEAFF
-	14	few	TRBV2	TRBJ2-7	TGTGCCAGCAGTGAAGGCTCCGACTATTACGAGCAGTACTTC	CASSEGSDYYEQYF
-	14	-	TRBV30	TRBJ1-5	TGTGCCTGGAGGGACCGAGGGAGCAATCAGCCCCAGCATTTT	CAWRDRGSNQPQHF
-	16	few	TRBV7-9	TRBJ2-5	TGTGCCAGCAGCTTACTGGCAGACCATGCCGAAGAGACCCAGTACTTC	CASSLLADHAEETQYF
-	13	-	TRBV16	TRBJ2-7	TGTGCCAGCAGCCAAAAAGACAGGACCGAGCAGTACTTC	CASSQKDRTEQYF
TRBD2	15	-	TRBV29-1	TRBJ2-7	TGCAGCGTTGGCTACCTAGCGGGGGGTGCCTACGAGCAGTACTTC	CSVGYLAGGAYEQYF
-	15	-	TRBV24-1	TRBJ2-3	TGTGCCACCAGTGATCCCGGGCGGGGCACAGATACGCAGTATTTT	CATSDPGRGTDTQYF